A single sample is the source of the 26 T cell receptor beta chains below, sequenced in a study of T cell responses to AZD1222 COVID-19 vaccine. Clones were sequenced by immunoSEQ multiplex PCR, and TCRdb holds only the in-frame ones, with some missing. The sample shows 100,000 to 150,000 clones, about nine tenths of them seen only once. This sample comprised peripheral blood, obtained on day 0 of AZD1222 vaccination. These receptors all stem from an adult in good health.

The chain carries TRBV20-1 and TRBJ1-2, with 7 bases aligning to TRBD1. The CDR3 runs 14 residues. The V segment lost 3 bases and the J segment 5 bases; nucleotides outside the gene matches: 9. Per germline, CDR1 DFQATT and CDR2 SNEGSKA (reference sequence). The CDR3 bases are TGCAGTGCTAGTACGGAGGGGGCGGGGTATGGCTACACCTTC. Residues: CSASTEGAGYGYTF.

This clone was detected only once. The CDR3 bases are TGTGCCAGTAGTTCCAGCCAAGGGGTGGTTCAGCCCCAGCATTTT. This encodes CASSSSQGVVQPQHF. V usage is TRBV19 and J usage is TRBJ1-5; TRBD1 might be the D (5 bases). V was cut by 5 bases and J by 6 bases, with 17 bases left in between. The V gene's germline CDR1 is LNHDA and CDR2 SQIVND (reference sequence). The length of the CDR3 is 15 residues.

This clone was picked up a small number of times. The V gene is TRBV19, the J gene TRBJ1-1; possibly TRBD1 for D (6 bases). This CDR3 has 14 amino acids. CDR1 and CDR2 (germline): LNHDA, SQIVND (reference sequence). Trimming removed 7 bases from V and 4 bases from J, with 16 bases in between. CDR3 region: CASTLGQVGTEAFF. DNA for the CDR3: TGTGCCAGTACCCTGGGACAAGTGGGCACTGAAGCTTTCTTT.

There are a few counts of this clone. The chain uses TRBV11-2 and TRBJ1-2; 10 bases line up with TRBD1. With V trimmed by 2 bases and J by 1 base, 4 bases remained unmatched. The CDR3 contains 16 residues. Germline CDR1 and CDR2: SGHAT and FQNNGV. The CDR3 DNA is TGTGCCAGCAGCTTACTTGGGACAGGGGATAACTATGGCTACACCTTC. Translation: CASSLLGTGDNYGYTF.

V gene TRBV5-3 combines with J gene TRBJ1-6, with D tentatively TRBD1 (6 bases). TRBV5-3 is annotated as an ORF whose role is uncertain. The CDR3 sequence is 22 residues long. The germline V and J ends were trimmed by 4 bases and 0 bases, with 29 bases remaining between them. CDR3 region: CARSPRGRKGHSSGSYNSPLHF. CDR3 DNA: TGTGCCAGAAGCCCGCGAGGCCGGAAGGGACATAGTTCAGGCTCCTATAATTCACCCCTCCACTTT.

The rearrangement joins TRBV30 to TRBJ2-7, with TRBD1 matching 9 bases. The CDR3 runs 15 residues. Germline values: CDR1 GTSNPN, CDR2 SVGIG (reference sequence). With V trimmed by 1 base and J by 2 bases, 6 bases remained unmatched. CDR3 in DNA: TGTGCCTGGAGTGATGCCCGGACAGGGGCCTACGAGCAGTACTTC. Residues: CAWSDARTGAYEQYF. The whole variable domain, remainder taken from reference TRBV30 and TRBJ2-7, is SQTIHQWPATLVQPVGSPLSLECTVEGTSNPNLYWYRQAAGRGLQLLFYSVGIGQISSEVPQNLSASRPQDRQFILSSKKLLLSDSGFYLCAWSDARTGAYEQYFGPGTRLTVT.

V gene TRBV10-2 combines with J gene TRBJ1-6; 9 bases are shared with TRBD1. Germline CDR1 is WSHSY and CDR2 is SAAADI. V trimming: 0 bases; J trimming: 7 bases; junction bases outside the gene matches: 1. The CDR3 consists of 15 residues. The CDR3 loop is CASSESGTGNSPLHF. CDR3 DNA sequence: TGCGCCAGCAGTGAGTCCGGGACAGGGAATTCACCCCTCCACTTT.

The chain uses TRBV2 and TRBJ1-2; 12 nucleotides align to TRBD1. J was trimmed by 7 bases and V by 4 bases; bases with no gene match: 7. The CDR3 is 15 amino acids. Germline V gene sequence: CDR1 SNHLY, CDR2 FYNNEI. Here the CDR3 reads CASSARGQGASGYTF. In DNA form, the CDR3 reads TGTGCCAGCAGTGCCAGGGGACAGGGGGCAAGTGGCTACACCTTC.

The CDR3, as DNA: TGTGCCTGGAGTCGGACAGGGTATTCTGGCTACACCTTC. Residues: CAWSRTGYSGYTF. This rearrangement joins TRBV30 to TRBJ1-2; 8 bases map to TRBD1. This CDR3 contains 13 residues. Germline CDR1 GTSNPN, CDR2 SVGIG (reference sequence). V gave up 2 bases and J gave up 7 bases; unmatched junction bases: 6.

The chain has TRBV5-6 and TRBJ2-7, with 7 nucleotides matching TRBD1. The CDR3 is 14 amino acids. In germline, CDR1 is SGHDT, CDR2 YYEEEE. V was clipped by 7 bases and J by 2 bases; unmatched bases: 9. Written as DNA, the CDR3 is TGTGCCAGCTCCCCACAGGGGCAACCCTACGAGCAGTACTTC. It translates to CASSPQGQPYEQYF. The full variable domain, with the rest looked up from reference TRBV5-6 and TRBJ2-7, is DAGVTQSPTHLIKTRGQQVTLRCSPKSGHDTVSWYQQALGQGPQFIFQYYEEEERQRGNFPDRFSGHQFPNYSSELNVNALLLGDSALYLCASSPQGQPYEQYFGPGTRLTVT.

This clone has a single count. J is TRBJ2-5 and V is TRBV30; D is ambiguous. The CDR3 covers 11 residues. The germline V gene has CDR1 GTSNPN and CDR2 SVGIG (reference sequence). V was pared by 5 bases and J by 9 bases, with 13 bases between. The CDR3 DNA reads TGTGCCTGGGTGAAAGTGGGGTCCCAGTACTTC. Translating gives CAWVKVGSQYF.

J is TRBJ1-4 and V is TRBV30; tentatively, D is TRBD1 (5 bases). Trimming took 3 bases from V and 10 from J, leaving 21 bases between them. The CDR3 contains 15 residues. Germline assignment: CDR1 GTSNPN and CDR2 SVGIG (reference sequence). CDR3 loop: CAWRSGLRGRGKLFF. Here the CDR3 DNA reads TGTGCCTGGAGAAGCGGACTTAGGGGTCGAGGAAAACTGTTTTTT. Together with reference TRBV30 and TRBJ1-4, the CDR3 gives the full variable domain: SQTIHQWPATLVQPVGSPLSLECTVEGTSNPNLYWYRQAAGRGLQLLFYSVGIGQISSEVPQNLSASRPQDRQFILSSKKLLLSDSGFYLCAWRSGLRGRGKLFFGSGTQLSVL.

The CDR3 is CASAREADHNEQFF. Written as DNA, the CDR3 is TGTGCCAGCGCCCGGGAAGCCGACCACAATGAGCAGTTCTTC. The V gene is TRBV9, the J gene TRBJ2-1; TRBD2 might be the D (5 bases). The CDR3 length is 14 residues. From germline, CDR1 is SGDLS and CDR2 YYNGEE. Trimming left V 7 bases short and J 5 bases short, with 16 bases between.

This chain uses TRBV10-3 with TRBJ1-6; D is unresolved. The germline V gene has CDR1 ENHRY and CDR2 SYGVKD. This CDR3 contains 15 residues. V was clipped by 4 bases and J by 0 bases, with 7 bases between them. CDR3 residues: CAISAGSSYNSPLHF. Written as DNA, the CDR3 is TGTGCCATCAGTGCGGGGAGCTCCTATAATTCACCCCTCCACTTT.

The rearrangement joins TRBV6-5 to TRBJ2-7, with D uncertain. This CDR3 is built from 14 residues. Trimming removed 0 bases at V and 2 bases at J, with 8 bases between. Germline-derived CDR1 and CDR2 are MNHEY and SVGAGI. This chain's CDR3 is CASSYSDRPYEQYF. The CDR3 nucleotides are TGTGCCAGCAGTTACTCTGACCGTCCCTACGAGCAGTACTTC.

The chain carries TRBV20-1 and TRBJ1-2; D gene ambiguous. V lost 5 bases, J lost 5 bases, and 9 bases lay in between. CDR1 is DFQATT, CDR2 SNEGSKA, per germline (reference sequence). The CDR3 covers 11 residues. CDR3 loop: CSARPRYGYTF. Written as DNA, the CDR3 is TGCAGTGCTCGCCCTAGATATGGCTACACCTTC.

This clone was seen only once. This chain connects TRBV7-8 to TRBJ2-3, with 7 bases lining up with TRBD1. Germline values: CDR1 SGHVS, CDR2 FQNEAQ. The trim removed 1 base at V and 1 base at J, leaving 2 bases unmatched. The CDR3 is made up of 15 amino acids. The CDR3 region is CASSLGDRRTDTQYF. CDR3 sequence (DNA): TGTGCCAGCAGCTTAGGGGACAGACGCACAGATACGCAGTATTTT.

The chain joins TRBV4-1 to TRBJ2-2; possibly TRBD1 for D (5 bases). The ends were cut back, 1 base at V and 5 bases at J, with 14 bases in the middle. The CDR3 sequence is 16 residues long. CDR1 MGHRA and CDR2 YSYEKL come from the germline V gene. The CDR3 sequence: CASSQGRRQGTGELFF. The CDR3 bases are TGCGCCAGCAGCCAAGGTCGGCGGCAGGGAACCGGGGAGCTGTTTTTT.

The V gene is TRBV19, the J gene TRBJ2-3, with D perhaps matching TRBD1 or TRBD2 (5 bases each). CDR1 LNHDA and CDR2 SQIVND come from the germline V gene (reference sequence). The V gene lost 4 bases and the J gene lost 3 bases, with 11 bases spanning the gap. There are 14 residues in the CDR3. The CDR3 sequence: CASSNVRETDTQYF. CDR3 coding DNA: TGTGCCAGTAGTAACGTCAGGGAGACAGATACGCAGTATTTT.

This rearrangement joins TRBV24-1 to TRBJ2-7, with 7 bases lining up with TRBD2. V trimming: 9 bases; J trimming: 1 base; junction bases outside the gene matches: 11. Germline-derived CDR1 and CDR2 are KGHDR and SFDVKD. The CDR3 is made up of 15 amino acids. The CDR3 here is CATARSGRRSYEQYF. The CDR3 nucleotides are TGTGCCACCGCCCGCTCCGGGAGGAGGTCCTACGAGCAGTACTTC.

This chain joins TRBV11-3 and TRBJ2-2, with 8 bases aligning to TRBD2. This CDR3 comprises 15 residues. Germline V gene data show CDR1 as SGHNT and CDR2 as YENEEA. V shed 1 base, J shed 4 bases, and the junction held 2 bases outside the gene matches. CDR3 DNA sequence: TGTGCCAGCAGCTTAGCGGGGGGGAGCACCGGGGAGCTGTTTTTT. Its translation: CASSLAGGSTGELFF.

V gene TRBV28 combines with J gene TRBJ2-3; D remains unclear. The V end was cut by 5 bases, the J end by 2 bases, with 5 bases between. CDR1 and CDR2 (germline): MDHEN, SYDVKM. The CDR3 is 12 residues long. For the CDR3, the DNA is TGTGCCAGCAGTCTAAACACAGATACGCAGTATTTT. Amino acid sequence: CASSLNTDTQYF. Full variable domain (outside the CDR3, taken from reference TRBV28 and TRBJ2-3): DVKVTQSSRYLVKRTGEKVFLECVQDMDHENMFWYRQDPGLGLRLIYFSYDVKMKEKGDIPEGYSVSREKKERFSLILESASTNQTSMYLCASSLNTDTQYFGPGTRLTVL.

For this clone: The sample holds other DNA sequences that translate to the same CDR3. The V gene is TRBV5-1, the J gene TRBJ2-7, with D uncertain. Trimming pared 0 bases from V and 3 bases from J, leaving 1 base between. The germline V gene encodes CDR1 SGHRS and CDR2 YFSETQ. The CDR3 runs 11 residues. CDR3 nucleotide sequence: TGCGCCAGCAGCTTGGACTACGAGCAGTACTTC. The encoded protein is CASSLDYEQYF. Full variable domain (outside the CDR3, taken from reference TRBV5-1 and TRBJ2-7): KAGVTQTPRYLIKTRGQQVTLSCSPISGHRSVSWYQQTPGQGLQFLFEYFSETQRNKGNFPGRFSGRQFSNSRSEMNVSTLELGDSALYLCASSLDYEQYFGPGTRLTVT.

V usage is TRBV3-1 (or the pseudogene TRBV3-2) and J usage is TRBJ2-7, with D perhaps matching TRBD2 (6 bases). Germline values: CDR1 LGHDT, CDR2 YNNKEL (reference sequence). CDR3 length: 18 amino acids. Trimming cost V 5 bases and J 0 bases, with 23 bases left between them. CDR3 DNA: TGTGCCAGCAGCTTCGGAGGGGCCGACTCACTGAGCTCCTACGAGCAGTACTTC. Amino acids: CASSFGGADSLSSYEQYF.

In DNA, the CDR3 is TGTGCCAGCAGCTTAGCAGGTCCACTAGCGGCAGATACGCAGTATTTT. It is translated as CASSLAGPLAADTQYF. The chain employs TRBV7-8 and TRBJ2-3, with 8 bases aligning to TRBD2. Germline trimming cut 0 bases from V and 4 bases from J; bases unmatched to any gene: 6. The CDR3 sequence is 16 residues long. Germline CDR1 is SGHVS and CDR2 is FQNEAQ.

The rearrangement uses TRBV5-6 and TRBJ1-2, with TRBD1 matching 9 bases. Unmatched junction bases numbered 5, after V lost 2 bases and J lost 6 bases. Looked up from germline, CDR1 is SGHDT and CDR2 is YYEEEE. The CDR3 runs to 14 residues. The CDR3 bases are TGTGCCAGCAGCTTTAGGACAGGGGTTAATGGCTACACCTTC. Protein: CASSFRTGVNGYTF.